What follows is one T cell receptor (beta chain) and its context. Its target is not known. This sample was taken from a study of OX40 agonist ivuxolimab in advanced cancers. As for the study in general: Ivuxolimab, an antibody acting as an agonist of OX40 (CD134), was used to treat patients. Ivuxolimab, which patients received intravenously every 2 weeks, was dosed at 0.01 to 10 mg/kg. Overall study results and limits: Averaging showed that CD8+ T cells had more expanded clones than CD4+ did.

Clones were read by immunoSEQ multiplex PCR, and TCRdb kept only the in-frame ones, dropping some. The sample lists roughly 93,000 clones, less than 85% occurring once. V was pared by 5 bases and J by 2 bases, with 9 bases between. Germline CDR1 MNHEY, CDR2 SVGAGI. The CDR3 runs 13 residues. Autoimmune disease history or systemic immunosuppression excluded patients. This clonotype was obtained from an adult with an advanced solid tumor such as melanoma, head and neck, liver or kidney cancer. The gene calls are TRBV6-5 and TRBJ1-1; D gene unclear. The sequencing here drew on CD4+ or CD8+ T cells sorted from blood, taken in a trial of the OX40 agonist ivuxolimab. In DNA, the CDR3 is TGTGCCAGCAGTCCGGGGAGAAACACTGAAGCTTTCTTT. This sequence encodes CASSPGRNTEAFF.